The sequence of this T cell receptor beta chain was determined in a study of blood T cell repertoires in COVID-19. As to this clone: This sample also contains other DNA sequences that code for the same CDR3.

From germline, CDR1 is KGHSH and CDR2 LQKENI. CDR3 length: 14 amino acids. The germline V and J ends were trimmed by 1 base and 5 bases, with 9 bases remaining between them. The data were produced by immunoSEQ multiplex PCR, yet TCRdb's version contains in-frame clones alone and is incomplete. The sample lists around 260,000 clones, about 89% occurring once. The sample taken for sequencing was peripheral blood. J is TRBJ1-5 and V is TRBV18; D may be TRBD1 (5 bases). The source of this sequence is a woman in her thirties or forties who had recovered from COVID-19. The CDR3 nucleotides read TGTGCCAGCTCACCACTGGCGGGGGATCAGCCCCAGCATTTT. It translates to CASSPLAGDQPQHF.